This TCR beta chain was captured in a study of blood T cell repertoires in COVID-19. Across the study: Acute and convalescent COVID-19 specimens originated in the United States, Italy and Spain. T cells, B-cell-depleted T cells, or PBMCs provided the cDNA or gDNA that served as material.

In the original analysis: Reference gene primers were amplified, and this amplification served to estimate nucleated cell counts. Only in-frame clones appear in the TCRdb table, and some are missing; sequencing was by immunoSEQ multiplex PCR. The V and J calls and clone size come from that table; D and trimming were worked out from the DNA. The table records around 80,000 clones, about 70% of them present only once. Sequencing input: peripheral blood. The source is a woman at least 80 years old with active or convalescent COVID-19.

The DNA for the CDR3 is TGTGCCAGCAGCCCCTGGGCTGACACAGATACGCAGTATTTT. Protein: CASSPWADTDTQYF. The V and J genes are TRBV7-9 and TRBJ2-3; D remains ambiguous. Between the trimmed V and J ends, which lost 5 bases and 2 bases, there was a span of 11 bases. This CDR3 has 14 amino acids. CDR1 and CDR2 (germline): SEHNR, FQNEAQ (reference sequence).